The sequence of this T cell receptor beta chain was determined in a study of cytomegalovirus exposure and HLA in healthy donors. Study-wide findings and caveats: The likely origin of a cluster of highly shared sequence variants was a sequencing artifact. The availability of immune exposure information extended only to CMV serostatus.

The CDR3 is 17 residues long. V was pared by 4 bases and J by 8 bases, with 23 bases between. The germline V gene encodes CDR1 SGHTA and CDR2 FQGNSA. PCR involved 60 Vbeta and 13 Jbeta primers. Clones were read by immunoSEQ multiplex PCR, and TCRdb kept only the in-frame ones, dropping some. The table has some 90,000 clones, around 75% seen once. Though probably carrying unrecorded immune exposures, donors were nominally healthy at sampling. Note on this clone: What it binds is unknown.

This receptor was obtained from a man between 35 and 55 years old in good health and CMV-seronegative. Sequencing was carried out using PBMCs. This rearrangement joins TRBV7-2 to TRBJ1-4; tentatively, D is TRBD1 (6 bases). The CDR3: CASSYLGGIGGSEKLFF. The CDR3 coding sequence is TGTGCCAGCAGCTACCTTGGGGGTATTGGGGGCTCCGAAAAACTGTTTTTT.